This TCR beta chain is from a study of naive and memory T cell subsets (dated 2017 in TCRdb). For the study in its entirety: According to the figure summarizing the samples, there were around ten blood donors, 7 tuberculin skin test biopsies and 3 saline control biopsies. Usually PCR2 was run as a SYBR Green qPCR and stopped at a set threshold, although low-input samples could use end-point PCR (roughly 6 cycles) instead.

Whole blood analysis involved drawing 2.5 ml of peripheral blood from adult healthy volunteers into Tempus tubes and then extracting RNA following the manufacturer's instructions. A robust, sensitive protocol for the amplification, sequencing and analysis of TCRs was described in the study, in which 3' ligation of a UMI-containing oligonucleotide to TCR cDNA was used. Before reverse transcription, total RNA that had not been cell sorted was treated with RQ1 DNase, with a target input of about 1 to 1000 ng. To check how robust the pipeline was in samples where T cells make up a minority population, libraries were built from skin biopsies and whole blood. Overall results and qualifications from the work: The RNA-based method was acknowledged as potentially sensitive to TCR transcript changes with T cell activation and differentiation.

This clonotype was counted at least ten times. Its antigen remains unidentified. Within one base of it there is no much larger clone, and no base qualities were kept. From cysteine to phenylalanine, the CDR3 is 15 amino acids long. The CDR3 DNA has 45 bases and is translated from base 1. The V end loses 2 bases and the J end loses 0 bases, and a stretch of 10 bases separates them. CDR1 SGHRS and CDR2 YFSETQ were looked up in the germline V gene. The library relied on 5' RACE. TCR RNA was reverse transcribed with SuperScript IV using alpha and beta constant region primers for the blood and skin samples. The ligated cDNA was amplified by four rounds of PCR, in which nested alpha and beta constant region primers were used together with the SP2 primer. Using T4 RNA ligase 1, an oligonucleotide carrying both the Illumina SP2 primer and a UMI was ligated onto the 3' end of the cDNA. The 12-nucleotide UMI consisted of two random hexamers with an eight-base spacer between the hexamers to prevent hairpin formation. From the second PCR onward, TCR alpha and beta chain libraries were processed separately and dual indexed for multiplexing. After pooling, the indexed libraries were analyzed by capillary electrophoresis and sequenced on either an Illumina MiSeq or NextSeq. To boost base diversity and improve cluster recognition, PhiX DNA at 5-7% was spiked into the libraries. The authors processed their data as follows. Demultiplexor took UMIs from read 2, joined the UMIs to the TCR sequence from read 1, and separated reads according to sample indices. V and J genes and V-J junctions were identified by Decombinator, which gave every TCR a five-part identifier that included V and J deletions. Collapsinator used UMIs to correct sequencing errors and PCR amplification heterogeneity, yielding UMI-based abundance per TCR. Identifiers were converted to nucleotide sequence by CDR3Translator and translated to amino acids, and CDR3 regions were extracted on the basis of terminal motifs. Error-corrected alpha and beta TCR counts from blood and skin were compared after normalization to input RNA amount. TCRdb took the public reads, trimmed them with fastp at Q25, ran MiXCR for clone calling and kept in-frame beta chains. Every CDR3 protein is listed once, alongside the most common genes and DNA of its rows. TCRdb's processing, not the authors' own work, is the source of the V and J calls. The sample data list tens of thousands of distinct CDR3 sequences, and around 3.9% of these were observed just once. The ten largest clones represent approximately 8% of the sample.

The source of this sequence is a male donor in good health. The chain uses TRBV5-1 and TRBJ2-3; no confident D gene assignment can be made. The CDR3 amino acid sequence is: CASSFRTSSTDTQYF. The nucleotide sequence reads TGCGCCAGCAGCTTTCGCACCTCTAGCACAGATACGCAGTATTTT.